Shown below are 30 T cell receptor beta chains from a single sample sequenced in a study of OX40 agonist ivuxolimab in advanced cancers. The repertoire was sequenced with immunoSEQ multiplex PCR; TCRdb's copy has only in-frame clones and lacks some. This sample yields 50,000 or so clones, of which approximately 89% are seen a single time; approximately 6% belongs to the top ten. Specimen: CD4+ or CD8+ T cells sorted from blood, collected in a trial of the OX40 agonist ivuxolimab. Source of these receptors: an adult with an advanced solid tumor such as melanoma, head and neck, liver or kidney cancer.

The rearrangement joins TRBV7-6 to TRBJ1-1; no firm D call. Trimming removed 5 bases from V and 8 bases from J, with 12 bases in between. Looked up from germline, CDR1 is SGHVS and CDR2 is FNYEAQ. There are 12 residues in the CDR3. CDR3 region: CASSAEGGEAFF. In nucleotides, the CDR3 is TGTGCCAGCAGCGCGGAGGGTGGCGAAGCTTTCTTT.

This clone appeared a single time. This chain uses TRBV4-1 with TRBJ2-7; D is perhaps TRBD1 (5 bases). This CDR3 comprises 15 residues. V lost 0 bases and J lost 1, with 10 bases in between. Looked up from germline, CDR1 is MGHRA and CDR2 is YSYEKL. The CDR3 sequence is CASSQELTASYEQYF. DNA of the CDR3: TGCGCCAGCAGCCAAGAATTGACAGCTTCCTACGAGCAGTACTTC.

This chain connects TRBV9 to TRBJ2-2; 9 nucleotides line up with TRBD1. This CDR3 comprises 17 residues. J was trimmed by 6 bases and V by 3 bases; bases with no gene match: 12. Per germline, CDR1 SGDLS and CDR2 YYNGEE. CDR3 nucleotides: TGTGCCAGCAGCGCCAACACCGGGACAGGGAATTCCGGGGAGCTGTTTTTT. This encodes CASSANTGTGNSGELFF.

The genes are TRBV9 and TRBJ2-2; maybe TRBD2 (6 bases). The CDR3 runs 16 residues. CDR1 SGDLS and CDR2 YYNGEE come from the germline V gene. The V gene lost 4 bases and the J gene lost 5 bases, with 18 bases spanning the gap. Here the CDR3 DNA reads TGTGCCAGCAGCTATACCGGGAGTTTGAGAACCGGGGAGCTGTTTTTT. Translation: CASSYTGSLRTGELFF.

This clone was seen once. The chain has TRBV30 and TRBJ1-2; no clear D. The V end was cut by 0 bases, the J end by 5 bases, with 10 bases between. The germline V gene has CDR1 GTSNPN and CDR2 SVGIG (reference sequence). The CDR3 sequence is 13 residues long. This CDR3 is CAWSVGQFYGYTF. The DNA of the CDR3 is TGTGCCTGGAGTGTAGGGCAGTTTTATGGCTACACCTTC. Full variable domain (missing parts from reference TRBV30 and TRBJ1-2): SQTIHQWPATLVQPVGSPLSLECTVEGTSNPNLYWYRQAAGRGLQLLFYSVGIGQISSEVPQNLSASRPQDRQFILSSKKLLLSDSGFYLCAWSVGQFYGYTFGSGTRLTVV.

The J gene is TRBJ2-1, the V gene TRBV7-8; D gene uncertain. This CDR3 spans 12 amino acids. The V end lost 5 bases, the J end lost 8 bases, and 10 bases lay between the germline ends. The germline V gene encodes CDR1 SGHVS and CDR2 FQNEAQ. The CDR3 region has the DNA TGTGCCAGCAGCCAAAAAGAGGATGAGCAGTTCTTC. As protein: CASSQKEDEQFF.

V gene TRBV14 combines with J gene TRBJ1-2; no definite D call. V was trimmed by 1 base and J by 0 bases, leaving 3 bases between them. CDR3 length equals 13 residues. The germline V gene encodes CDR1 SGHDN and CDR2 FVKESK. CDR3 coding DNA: TGTGCCAGCAGCCAAGTTGCTAACTATGGCTACACCTTC. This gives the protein CASSQVANYGYTF. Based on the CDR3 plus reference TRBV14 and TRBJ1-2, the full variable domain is EAGVTQFPSHSVIEKGQTVTLRCDPISGHDNLYWYRRVMGKEIKFLLHFVKESKQDESGMPNNRFLAERTGGTYSTLKVQPAELEDSGVYFCASSQVANYGYTFGSGTRLTVV.

CDR3 amino acids: CASSRGPNTQYF. Here the CDR3 DNA reads TGTGCCAGTAGTAGGGGACCGAATACGCAGTATTTT. The rearrangement uses TRBV19 and TRBJ2-3; perhaps D is TRBD1 or TRBD2 (5 bases each). Between the trimmed V and J ends, which lost 4 bases and 7 bases, there was a span of 9 bases. Germline lookup yields CDR1 LNHDA and CDR2 SQIVND (reference sequence). This CDR3 has 12 amino acids.

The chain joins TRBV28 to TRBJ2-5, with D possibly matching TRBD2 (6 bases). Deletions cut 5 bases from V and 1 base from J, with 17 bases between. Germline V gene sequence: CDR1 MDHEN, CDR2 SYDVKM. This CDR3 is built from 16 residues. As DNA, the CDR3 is TGTGCCAGCAGTATGCGGGTGGGACTTTCCCAAGAGACCCAGTACTTC. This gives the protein CASSMRVGLSQETQYF.

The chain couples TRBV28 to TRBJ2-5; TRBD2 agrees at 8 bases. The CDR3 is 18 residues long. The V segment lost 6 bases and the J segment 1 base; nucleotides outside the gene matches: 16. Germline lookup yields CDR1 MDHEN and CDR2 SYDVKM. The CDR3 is CASSRRKVAGTLQETQYF. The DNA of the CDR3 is TGTGCCAGCAGCCGCCGGAAGGTAGCGGGGACCCTCCAAGAGACCCAGTACTTC.

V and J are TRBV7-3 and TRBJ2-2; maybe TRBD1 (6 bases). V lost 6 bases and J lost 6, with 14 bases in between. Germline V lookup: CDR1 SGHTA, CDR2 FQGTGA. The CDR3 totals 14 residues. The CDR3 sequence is CASSLAQGAGELFF. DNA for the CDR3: TGTGCCAGCAGTTTAGCACAGGGAGCCGGGGAGCTGTTTTTT.

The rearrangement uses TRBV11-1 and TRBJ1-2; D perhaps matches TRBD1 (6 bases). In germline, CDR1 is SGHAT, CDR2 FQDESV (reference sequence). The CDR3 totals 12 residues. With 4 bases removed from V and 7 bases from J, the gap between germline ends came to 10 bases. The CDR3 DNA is TGTGCCAGCAGCTCAGGGGATTTTGGCTACACCTTC. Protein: CASSSGDFGYTF.

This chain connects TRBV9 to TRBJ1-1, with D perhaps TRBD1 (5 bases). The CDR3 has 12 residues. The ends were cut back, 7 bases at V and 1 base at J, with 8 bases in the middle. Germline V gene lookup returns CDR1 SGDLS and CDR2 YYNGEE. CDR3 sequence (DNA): TGTGCCAGCTCCGGGGGGAACACTGAAGCTTTCTTT. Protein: CASSGGNTEAFF.

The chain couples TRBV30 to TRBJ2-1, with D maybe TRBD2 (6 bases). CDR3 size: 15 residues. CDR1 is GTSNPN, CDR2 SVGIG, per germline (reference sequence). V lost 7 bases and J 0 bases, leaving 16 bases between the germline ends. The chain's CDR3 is CASESSASSYNEQFF. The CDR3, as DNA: TGTGCCTCTGAGTCTAGCGCGAGCTCCTACAATGAGCAGTTCTTC.

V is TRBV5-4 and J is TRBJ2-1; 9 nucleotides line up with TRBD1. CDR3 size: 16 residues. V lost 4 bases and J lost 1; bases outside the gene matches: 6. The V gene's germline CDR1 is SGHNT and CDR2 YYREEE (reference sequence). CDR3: CASSPRDRVSYNEQFF. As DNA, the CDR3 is TGTGCCAGCAGCCCCCGGGACAGGGTTTCCTACAATGAGCAGTTCTTC.

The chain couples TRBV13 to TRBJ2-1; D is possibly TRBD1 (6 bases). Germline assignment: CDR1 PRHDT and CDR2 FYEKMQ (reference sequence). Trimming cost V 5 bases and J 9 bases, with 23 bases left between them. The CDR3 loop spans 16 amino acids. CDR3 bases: TGTGCCAGCAGCGCAACCGGGACACCAGCCGGTGCTGAGCAGTTCTTC. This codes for CASSATGTPAGAEQFF.

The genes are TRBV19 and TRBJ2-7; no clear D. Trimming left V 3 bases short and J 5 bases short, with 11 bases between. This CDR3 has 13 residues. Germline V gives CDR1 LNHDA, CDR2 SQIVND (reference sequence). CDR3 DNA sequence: TGTGCCAGTAGTATGAAGGCACAGAACGAGCAGTACTTC. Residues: CASSMKAQNEQYF.

CDR3 protein: CASSYLQGGGTEAFF. The CDR3 DNA reads as TGTGCCAGCAGTTACTTACAGGGAGGTGGAACTGAAGCTTTCTTT. The J gene is TRBJ1-1, the V gene TRBV6-6, with D perhaps matching TRBD1 (6 bases). V lost 1 base to trimming and J lost 5 bases, with 14 bases between them. The CDR3 totals 15 residues. CDR1 is MNHNY, CDR2 SVGAGI, per germline (reference sequence).

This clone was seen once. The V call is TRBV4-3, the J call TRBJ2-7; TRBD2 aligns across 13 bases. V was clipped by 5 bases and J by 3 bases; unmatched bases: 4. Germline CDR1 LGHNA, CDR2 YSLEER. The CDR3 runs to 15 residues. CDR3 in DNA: TGCGCCAGCAGCTCACGACTAGCGGGAGGCTACGAGCAGTACTTC. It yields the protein CASSSRLAGGYEQYF.

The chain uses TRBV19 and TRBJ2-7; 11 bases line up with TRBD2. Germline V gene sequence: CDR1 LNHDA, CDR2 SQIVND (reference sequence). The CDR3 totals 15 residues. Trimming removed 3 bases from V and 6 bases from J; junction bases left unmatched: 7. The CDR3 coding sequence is TGTGCCAGTAGTATCATAGCGGGAGGGCCGTCCGAGCAGTACTTC. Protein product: CASSIIAGGPSEQYF.

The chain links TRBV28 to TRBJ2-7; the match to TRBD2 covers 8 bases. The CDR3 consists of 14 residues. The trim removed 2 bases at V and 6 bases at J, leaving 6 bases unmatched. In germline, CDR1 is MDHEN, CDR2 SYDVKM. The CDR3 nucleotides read TGTGCCAGCAGTTTACGGTCGGGAGGGGGCGAGCAGTACTTC. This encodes CASSLRSGGGEQYF.

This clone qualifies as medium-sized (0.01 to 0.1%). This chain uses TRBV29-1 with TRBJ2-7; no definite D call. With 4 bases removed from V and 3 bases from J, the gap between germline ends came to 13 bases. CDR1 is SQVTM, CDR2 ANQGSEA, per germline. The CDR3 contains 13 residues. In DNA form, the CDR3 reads TGCAGCGTTGTAGGGCGGCGAGGCTACGAGCAGTACTTC. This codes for CSVVGRRGYEQYF.

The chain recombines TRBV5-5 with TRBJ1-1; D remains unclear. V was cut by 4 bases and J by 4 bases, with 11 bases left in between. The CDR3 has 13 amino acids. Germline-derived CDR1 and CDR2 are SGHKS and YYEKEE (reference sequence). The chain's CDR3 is CASSLPSPTEAFF. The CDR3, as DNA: TGTGCCAGCAGCCTACCGTCCCCCACTGAAGCTTTCTTT.

This chain's CDR3 is CASSLGTFNQPQHF. CDR3 coding DNA: TGTGCCAGCAGCTTAGGGACATTCAATCAGCCCCAGCATTTT. The V and J genes are TRBV5-6 and TRBJ1-5; weak D call: TRBD1 (6 bases). Germline lookup yields CDR1 SGHDT and CDR2 YYEEEE. V was shortened by 2 bases and J by 3 bases, with 9 bases between the two germline ends. The CDR3 runs 14 residues.

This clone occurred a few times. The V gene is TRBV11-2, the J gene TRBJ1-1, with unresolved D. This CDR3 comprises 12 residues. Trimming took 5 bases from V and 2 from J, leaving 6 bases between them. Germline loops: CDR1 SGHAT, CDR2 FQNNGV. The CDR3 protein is CASSKTNTEAFF. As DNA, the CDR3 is TGTGCCAGCAGCAAGACTAACACTGAAGCTTTCTTT.

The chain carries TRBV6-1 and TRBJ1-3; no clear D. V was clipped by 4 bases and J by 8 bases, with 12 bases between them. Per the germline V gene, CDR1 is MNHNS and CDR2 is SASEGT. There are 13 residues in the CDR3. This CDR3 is CASSAGPVYTIYF. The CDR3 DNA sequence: TGTGCCAGCAGTGCTGGGCCGGTGTACACCATATATTTT.

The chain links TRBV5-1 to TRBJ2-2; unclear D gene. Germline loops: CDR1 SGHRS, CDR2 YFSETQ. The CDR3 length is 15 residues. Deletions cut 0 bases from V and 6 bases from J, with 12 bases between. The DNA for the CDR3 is TGCGCCAGCAGCTTGGTCCCGGATGGGTCCGGGGAGCTGTTTTTT. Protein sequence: CASSLVPDGSGELFF.

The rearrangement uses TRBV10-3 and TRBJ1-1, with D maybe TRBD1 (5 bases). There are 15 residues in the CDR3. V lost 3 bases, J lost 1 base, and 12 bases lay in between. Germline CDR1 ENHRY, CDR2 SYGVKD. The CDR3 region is CAISDTRGGNTEAFF. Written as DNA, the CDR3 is TGTGCCATCAGTGACACGCGGGGGGGGAACACTGAAGCTTTCTTT.

For the CDR3, the DNA is TGTGCCAGCAGCCCCGGACAGGGAGAGGAGCAGTACTTC. Encoded protein: CASSPGQGEEQYF. The chain couples TRBV6-5 to TRBJ2-7; 8 nucleotides align to TRBD1. The CDR3 runs 13 residues. V lost 6 bases and J lost 7; bases outside the gene matches: 8. Germline lookup yields CDR1 MNHEY and CDR2 SVGAGI.

CDR3 loop: CASSLMAGELFF. The CDR3 region has the DNA TGTGCCAGCAGTTTAATGGCCGGGGAGCTGTTTTTT. The rearrangement links TRBV27 to TRBJ2-2; no definite D call. There are 12 residues in the CDR3. Germline values: CDR1 MNHEY, CDR2 SMNVEV (reference sequence). The ends were cut back, 2 bases at V and 6 bases at J, with 4 bases in the middle.